This TCR beta chain was recovered during a study of a mutant IDH1 vaccine in newly diagnosed glioma. At the level of the study: Treatment recipients were about 62% male and around 40% female, and their mean age was about 39 years. It was radiotherapy, temozolomide, or both that patients received previously, with most receiving both. Overall study findings and caveats: Patients mounted vaccine-induced immune responses in 80% to 95% of cases. Apparently unrelated to pseudoprogression were changes in the top peripheral T cell clonotypes.

As regards this clone: What it binds is unknown.

Some clones are missing from TCRdb's copy, which holds only in-frame ones; the method was immunoSEQ multiplex PCR. The sample contains 45,000 to 65,000 clones, 80% to 90% of which appear only once. Time point in this sample: baseline, week 1 (first vaccination visit). Treatment given: pre-vaccination baseline after standard-of-care therapy. The receptor was derived from a man in his late teens or twenties with glioma. The sequenced sample was PBMCs, obtained from a glioma patient treated with radiotherapy, temozolomide or both.

The CDR3 DNA sequence: TGTGCCAGCAGCCCGGGACAGCTCTACGAGCAGTACTTC. Translation gives CASSPGQLYEQYF. The chain has TRBV7-8 and TRBJ2-7; 7 bases are shared with TRBD1. The CDR3 is made up of 13 amino acids. In germline, CDR1 is SGHVS, CDR2 FQNEAQ. With V trimmed by 5 bases and J by 3 bases, 4 bases remained unmatched.